The rows below give T cell receptor beta chains drawn from one sample of a study of response to subunit inactivated influenza vaccine. TCRdb recomputed calls from the RT-PCR reads with MiXCR, one row per CDR3 protein. This table holds approximately 700,000 distinct CDR3 sequences, approximately 15% found once. This sample comprised PBMCs from blood, obtained 11 to 12 days after vaccination. Source of these receptors: a man aged 50 to 59 who received an inactivated influenza vaccine. Both conserved end residues are part of each CDR3. A D gene is named only where the DNA matches it firmly. Clone size is given for some rows only: seen once, a few or many times, or a class if the clone is expanded.

size: -; D: -; J: TRBJ2-7; V: TRBV29-1; DNA: TGCAGCGTGACGGTCCTCTCCTACGAGCAGTACTTC; CDR3: CSVTVLSYEQYF
size: -; D: -; J: TRBJ2-1; V: TRBV20-1; DNA: TGCAGCCTAAATCGGGGACACTCCTACAATGAGCAGTTCTTC; CDR3: CSLNRGHSYNEQFF
size: few; D: -; J: TRBJ2-3; V: TRBV28; DNA: TGTGCCAGCAGTTTTTCCTTCGGGGGCACAGATACGCAGTATTTT; CDR3: CASSFSFGGTDTQYF
size: -; D: -; J: TRBJ2-1; V: TRBV20-1; DNA: TGCAGTGCTAGAGATCAGGGTAACTCCTACAATGAGCAGTTCTTC; CDR3: CSARDQGNSYNEQFF
size: -; D: -; J: TRBJ2-2; V: TRBV7-9; DNA: TGTGCCAGCAGCTTAACCGGGAGTCCCGGGGAGCTGTTTTTT; CDR3: CASSLTGSPGELFF
size: -; D: TRBD1; J: TRBJ2-1; V: TRBV18; DNA: TGTGCCAGCTCACCACCGGGACAGGTGAAAAATGAGCAGTTCTTC; CDR3: CASSPPGQVKNEQFF
size: few; D: TRBD1; J: TRBJ1-4; V: TRBV20-1; DNA: TGCAGTGCTTGCGTTGGACAGGGTAATGAAAAACTGTTTTTT; CDR3: CSACVGQGNEKLFF
size: -; D: TRBD2; J: TRBJ2-5; V: TRBV7-2; DNA: TGTGCCAGCAGCTTAGGTAGCGGGAGGAGTGGAGAGACCCAGTACTTC; CDR3: CASSLGSGRSGETQYF
size: -; D: -; J: TRBJ2-7; V: TRBV20-1; DNA: TGCAGTGCTAGCCCCCCGGGACCCGCCTACGAGCAGTACTTC; CDR3: CSASPPGPAYEQYF
size: -; D: -; J: TRBJ2-7; V: TRBV28; DNA: TGTGCCAGCAGTGCTGGAATACACGAGCAGTACTTC; CDR3: CASSAGIHEQYF
size: few; D: -; J: TRBJ1-2; V: TRBV4-2; DNA: TGTGCCAGCAGCCAAGAGGGGGCCACTAACTATGGCTACACCTTC; CDR3: CASSQEGATNYGYTF
size: few; D: -; J: TRBJ2-7; V: TRBV5-1; DNA: TGCGCCAGCAGTCCTGGAATTTTGGGTTACGAGCAGTACTTC; CDR3: CASSPGILGYEQYF
size: -; D: TRBD2; J: TRBJ2-7; V: TRBV11-2; DNA: TGTGCCAGCAGCTTATCCCAATGGGGGGGCTACGAGCAGTACTTC; CDR3: CASSLSQWGGYEQYF
size: few; D: -; J: TRBJ1-2; V: TRBV6-1; DNA: TGTGCCAGCAGTGTCAATGGGGGCTATGGCTACACCTTC; CDR3: CASSVNGGYGYTF
size: few; D: -; J: TRBJ1-5; V: TRBV13; DNA: TGTGCCAGCAGCTTATCAGGGGCCGCTCCTCAGCCCCAGCATTTT; CDR3: CASSLSGAAPQPQHF
size: -; D: -; J: TRBJ1-4; V: TRBV6-5; DNA: TGTGCCAGCAGTTCTACCAGGGGAGATATAGGAAAACTGTTTTTT; CDR3: CASSSTRGDIGKLFF
size: -; D: TRBD2; J: TRBJ2-1; V: TRBV10-3; DNA: TGTGCCATCAGTGAGTCCTTTGGGACTAGCGACCACAATGAGCAGTTCTTC; CDR3: CAISESFGTSDHNEQFF
size: few; D: TRBD1; J: TRBJ2-7; V: TRBV15; DNA: TGTGCCACCAGCAGCTCTCGACAGGGAGTGTACGAGCAGTACTTC; CDR3: CATSSSRQGVYEQYF
size: few; D: -; J: TRBJ1-1; V: TRBV2; DNA: TGTGCCAGCAGAGAGGCCCAGGGCGGCGCTGAAGCTTTCTTT; CDR3: CASREAQGGAEAFF
size: few; D: -; J: TRBJ2-7; V: TRBV4-3; DNA: TGCGCCAGCAGCCAAGAATGGGCGGTAACCTACGAGCAGTACTTC; CDR3: CASSQEWAVTYEQYF
size: few; D: -; J: TRBJ2-1; V: TRBV12-3/TRBV12-4; DNA: TGTGCCAGCAGGGATCAGAGCTCCTACAATGAGCAGTTCTTC; CDR3: CASRDQSSYNEQFF
size: few; D: -; J: TRBJ2-6; V: TRBV11-2; DNA: TGTGCCAGCAGCTTAGGGTCGGGACACCTCTCTGGGGCCAACGTCCTGACTTTC; CDR3: CASSLGSGHLSGANVLTF
size: many; D: -; J: TRBJ2-3; V: TRBV12-3/TRBV12-4; DNA: TGTGCCAGCAGATCAAGGAATTTAGATACGCAGTATTTT; CDR3: CASRSRNLDTQYF
size: many; D: TRBD2; J: TRBJ2-7; V: TRBV7-8; DNA: TGTGCCAGCAGCTCGGGACTAGCGGGAGGCCCTGACTCCTACGAGCAGTACTTC; CDR3: CASSSGLAGGPDSYEQYF
size: -; D: TRBD1; J: TRBJ2-3; V: TRBV5-5; DNA: TGTGCCAGCAGCCGCACAGGGGGCCTAGCAGATACGCAGTATTTT; CDR3: CASSRTGGLADTQYF
size: -; D: -; J: TRBJ2-2; V: TRBV12-3/TRBV12-4; DNA: TGTGCCAGCAGTCACTACTTGAACACCGGGGAGCTGTTTTTT; CDR3: CASSHYLNTGELFF
size: few; D: -; J: TRBJ2-3; V: TRBV2; DNA: TGTGCCAGCAGTGAAAGTCCGCTAGGCCGGCCAGATACGCAGTATTTT; CDR3: CASSESPLGRPDTQYF
size: -; D: TRBD2; J: TRBJ2-3; V: TRBV4-1; DNA: TGCGCCAGCAGCCAAGAGGTTAGCGGGGGTAGCACAGATACGCAGTATTTT; CDR3: CASSQEVSGGSTDTQYF
size: few; D: TRBD1; J: TRBJ2-2; V: TRBV5-1; DNA: TGCGCCAGCAGCATCGGGACAGGGAACACCGGGGAGCTGTTTTTT; CDR3: CASSIGTGNTGELFF
size: -; D: -; J: TRBJ2-1; V: TRBV7-6; DNA: TGTGCCAGCAGCTTAGGCACCCTGGGCTCCTACAATGAGCAGTTCTTC; CDR3: CASSLGTLGSYNEQFF
size: -; D: TRBD2; J: TRBJ2-1; V: TRBV13; DNA: TGTGCCACCCAACCCCCGACTAGCGGGATGGACGATGAGCAGTTCTTC; CDR3: CATQPPTSGMDDEQFF
size: few; D: -; J: TRBJ2-5; V: TRBV24-1; DNA: TGTGCCACCAGTGATTTGCGGGAGACCCAGTACTTC; CDR3: CATSDLRETQYF
size: few; D: -; J: TRBJ2-7; V: TRBV5-1; DNA: TGCGCCAGCACCCCGGGGAACATCTACTCCTACGAGCAGTACTTC; CDR3: CASTPGNIYSYEQYF
size: few; D: -; J: TRBJ1-4; V: TRBV2; DNA: TGTGCCAGCAGTCAATCCGGGGGTAAAAAACTGTTTTTT; CDR3: CASSQSGGKKLFF
size: -; D: -; J: TRBJ2-7; V: TRBV6-1; DNA: TGTGCCAGCAAACAGGGACATCTCTACGAGCAGTACTTC; CDR3: CASKQGHLYEQYF
size: many; D: TRBD2; J: TRBJ2-3; V: TRBV20-1; DNA: TGCAGTGTCACCTTGCCGGGACTAGCGGGATTCACAGATACGCAGTATTTT; CDR3: CSVTLPGLAGFTDTQYF
size: -; D: -; J: TRBJ1-1; V: TRBV3-1; DNA: TGTGCCAGCAGCCAGTCAGGGATGGGCACTGAAGCTTTCTTT; CDR3: CASSQSGMGTEAFF
size: few; D: TRBD1; J: TRBJ2-2; V: TRBV5-1; DNA: TGCGCCAGCAGCTTAACAGGGGTGCATAACGGGGAGCTGTTTTTT; CDR3: CASSLTGVHNGELFF
size: many; D: -; J: TRBJ2-1; V: TRBV6-1; DNA: TGTGCCAGCAGAAAAACATCGAGCTCCTACAATGAGCAGTTCTTC; CDR3: CASRKTSSSYNEQFF
size: -; D: -; J: TRBJ1-4; V: TRBV20-1; DNA: TGCAGTGCCACCTCCGGGGGGATTGAAAAACTGTTTTTT; CDR3: CSATSGGIEKLFF
size: -; D: -; J: TRBJ2-1; V: TRBV20-1; DNA: TGCAGTGCTAGAGGGATAGCTAGAGACAATGAGCAGTTCTTC; CDR3: CSARGIARDNEQFF
size: -; D: -; J: TRBJ2-2; V: TRBV7-9; DNA: TGTGCCAGCACCTACCACGGGGAGCTGTTTTTT; CDR3: CASTYHGELFF